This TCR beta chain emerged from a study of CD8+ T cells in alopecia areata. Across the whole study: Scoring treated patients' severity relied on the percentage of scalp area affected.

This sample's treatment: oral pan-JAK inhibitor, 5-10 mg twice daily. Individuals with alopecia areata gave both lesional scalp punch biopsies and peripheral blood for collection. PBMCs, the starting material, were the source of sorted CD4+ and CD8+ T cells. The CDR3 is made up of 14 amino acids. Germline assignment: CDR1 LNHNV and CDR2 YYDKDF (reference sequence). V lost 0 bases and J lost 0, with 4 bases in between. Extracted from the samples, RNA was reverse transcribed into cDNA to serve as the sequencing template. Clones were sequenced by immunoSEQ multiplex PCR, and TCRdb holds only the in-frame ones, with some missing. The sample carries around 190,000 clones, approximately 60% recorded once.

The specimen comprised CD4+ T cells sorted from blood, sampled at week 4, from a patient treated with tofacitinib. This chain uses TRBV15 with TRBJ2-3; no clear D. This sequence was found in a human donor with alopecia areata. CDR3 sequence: CATSRDQSTDTQYF. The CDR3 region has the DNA TGTGCCACCAGCAGAGACCAGAGCACAGATACGCAGTATTTT. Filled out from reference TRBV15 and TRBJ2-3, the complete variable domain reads DAMVIQNPRYQVTQFGKPVTLSCSQTLNHNVMYWYQQKSSQAPKLLFHYYDKDFNNEADTPDNFQSRRPNTSFCFLDIRSPGLGDTAMYLCATSRDQSTDTQYFGPGTRLTVL.